What follows describes a single T cell receptor (beta chain). Relative to the germline gene, one junction end is altered; a read error may explain this. The same CDR3 can be traced to other DNA sequences in this sample. This record belongs to a study of shared T cell receptors in the human thymus. The table came from immunoSEQ multiplex PCR; TCRdb's copy has only in-frame clones and leaves some out. The data show some 660,000 clones, around 87% seen once. A further study also used this sample, focusing on human thymus T cells. That publication notes: Thymus tissue for the work was resected from patients undergoing corrective heart surgery.

The receptor was isolated from a boy younger than two with a congenital heart defect. What was sequenced was thymocytes.

CDR3 sequence: CASNRAGGAYNSPLHF. The CDR3 nucleotides are TGTGCCAGCAACCGTGCGGGGGGCGCCTATAATTCCCCCCTCCACTTT. The chain links TRBV28 to TRBJ1-6, with D maybe TRBD1 (6 bases). There are 16 residues in the CDR3. The germline CDR1 and CDR2 sequences are MDHEN and SYDVKM.